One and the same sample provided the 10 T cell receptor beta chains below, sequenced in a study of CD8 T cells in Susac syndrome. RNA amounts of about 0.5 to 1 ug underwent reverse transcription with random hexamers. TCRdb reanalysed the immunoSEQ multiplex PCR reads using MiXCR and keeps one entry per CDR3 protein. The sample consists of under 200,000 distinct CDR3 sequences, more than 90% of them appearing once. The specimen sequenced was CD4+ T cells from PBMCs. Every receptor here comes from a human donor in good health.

This CDR3 reads CASSPDGHTEAFF. Written as DNA, the CDR3 is TGTGCCAGCAGCCCTGACGGCCACACTGAAGCTTTCTTT. The gene calls are TRBV7-9 and TRBJ1-1; no reliable D call. The CDR3 extends over 13 amino acids. Trimming took 5 bases from V and 3 from J, leaving 10 bases between them. The germline gives CDR1 SEHNR, CDR2 FQNEAQ (reference sequence).

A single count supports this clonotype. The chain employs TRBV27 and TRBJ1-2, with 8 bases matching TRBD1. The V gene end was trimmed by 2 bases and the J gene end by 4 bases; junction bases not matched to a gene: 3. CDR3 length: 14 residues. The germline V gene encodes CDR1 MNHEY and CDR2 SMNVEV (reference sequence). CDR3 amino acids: CASSLGTGGYGYTF. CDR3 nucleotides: TGTGCCAGCAGTTTAGGGACAGGTGGCTATGGCTACACCTTC.

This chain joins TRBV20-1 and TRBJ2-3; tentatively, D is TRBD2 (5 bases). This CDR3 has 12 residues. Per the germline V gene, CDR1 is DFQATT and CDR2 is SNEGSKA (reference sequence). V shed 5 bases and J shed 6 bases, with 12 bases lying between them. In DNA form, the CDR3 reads TGCAGTGCTGCTACTAGTCCCGATACGCAGTATTTT. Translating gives CSAATSPDTQYF.

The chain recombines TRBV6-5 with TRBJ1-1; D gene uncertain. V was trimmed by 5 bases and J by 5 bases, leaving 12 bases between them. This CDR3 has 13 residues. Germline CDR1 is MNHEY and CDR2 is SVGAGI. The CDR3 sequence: CASSRLKNTEAFF. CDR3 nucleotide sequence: TGTGCCAGCAGTCGACTGAAGAATACTGAAGCTTTCTTT.

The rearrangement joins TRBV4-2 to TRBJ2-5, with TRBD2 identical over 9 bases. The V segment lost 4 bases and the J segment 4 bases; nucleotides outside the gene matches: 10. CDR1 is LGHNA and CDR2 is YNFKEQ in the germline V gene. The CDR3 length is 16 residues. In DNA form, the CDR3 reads TGTGCCAGCAGCCCACGCCTAGCGGGGAAAGGAGAGACCCAGTACTTC. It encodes CASSPRLAGKGETQYF.

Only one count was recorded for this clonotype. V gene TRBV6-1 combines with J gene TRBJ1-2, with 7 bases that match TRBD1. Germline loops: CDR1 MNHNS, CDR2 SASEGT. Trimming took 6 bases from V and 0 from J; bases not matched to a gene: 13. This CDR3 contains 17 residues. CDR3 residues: CASRNGGRGGPNYGYTF. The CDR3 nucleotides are TGTGCCAGCAGAAACGGGGGCAGGGGGGGACCTAACTATGGCTACACCTTC.

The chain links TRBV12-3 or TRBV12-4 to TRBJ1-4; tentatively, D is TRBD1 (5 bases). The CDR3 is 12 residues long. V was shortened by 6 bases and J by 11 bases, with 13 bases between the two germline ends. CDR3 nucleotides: TGTGCCAGCAGCGACCGGGGCAGGAAACTGTTTTTT. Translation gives CASSDRGRKLFF.

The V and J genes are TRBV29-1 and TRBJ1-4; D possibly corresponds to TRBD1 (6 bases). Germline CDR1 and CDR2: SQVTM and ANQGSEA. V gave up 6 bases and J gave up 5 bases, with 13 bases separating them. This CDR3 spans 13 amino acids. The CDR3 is CSVTGIGNEKLFF. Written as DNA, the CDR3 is TGCAGCGTCACAGGGATTGGGAATGAAAAACTGTTTTTT.

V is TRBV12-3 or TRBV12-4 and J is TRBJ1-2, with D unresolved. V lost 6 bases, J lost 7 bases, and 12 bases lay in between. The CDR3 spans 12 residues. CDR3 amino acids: CASSYPGSGYTF. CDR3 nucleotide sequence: TGTGCCAGCAGCTACCCTGGAAGTGGCTACACCTTC.

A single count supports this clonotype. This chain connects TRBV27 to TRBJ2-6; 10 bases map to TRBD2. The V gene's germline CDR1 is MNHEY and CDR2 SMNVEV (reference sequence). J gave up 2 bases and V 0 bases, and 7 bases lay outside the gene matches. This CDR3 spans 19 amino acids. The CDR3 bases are TGTGCCAGCAGTTTATCGAGGGGTAGCGGGGGGACTGGGGCCAACGTCCTGACTTTC. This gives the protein CASSLSRGSGGTGANVLTF.